The 3 T cell receptor beta chains presented below share a single source sample, sequenced in a study of CD8 T cells in ankylosing spondylitis. The antigens these receptors bind are not known. General observations from the study: It appeared that ankylosing spondylitis blood was characterized by a TCR beta motif of fewer than ten highly homologous variants.

TCRdb reanalysed the 5' RACE reads using MiXCR and keeps one entry per CDR3 protein. The sample consists of fewer than 500,000 distinct CDR3 sequences, about 22% of them appearing once. The sample comprised blood, either unsorted or a sorted T cell fraction (not recorded which). Receptor source: a male donor with ankylosing spondylitis.

The chain is built from TRBV4-2 and TRBJ1-2; D is perhaps TRBD1 (6 bases). V lost 3 bases and J lost 8, with 16 bases in between. Germline CDR1 and CDR2: LGHNA and YNFKEQ. The CDR3 is 14 residues long. The CDR3 sequence is CASSHYTGRGGYTF. The CDR3 DNA follows: TGTGCCAGCAGCCACTATACAGGGCGCGGAGGCTACACCTTC.

This clonotype was seen more than once but under ten times. The rearrangement joins TRBV29-1 to TRBJ2-7, with TRBD2 identical over 12 bases. The V gene end was trimmed by 1 base and the J gene end by 2 bases; junction bases not matched to a gene: 3. CDR3 length equals 15 residues. The germline gives CDR1 SQVTM, CDR2 ANQGSEA. Written as DNA, the CDR3 is TGCAGCGTTGAAGGACTAGCGGGAGCGACCTACGAGCAGTACTTC. Amino acid sequence: CSVEGLAGATYEQYF.

This rearrangement joins TRBV25-1 to TRBJ2-2; D gene unclear. Trimming removed 2 bases at V and 0 bases at J, with 4 bases between. Germline V gene sequence: CDR1 MGHDK, CDR2 SYGVNS. This CDR3 has 14 amino acids. The CDR3 protein is CASSEPPNTGELFF. The CDR3 DNA sequence: TGTGCCAGCAGTGAACCCCCGAACACCGGGGAGCTGTTTTTT.